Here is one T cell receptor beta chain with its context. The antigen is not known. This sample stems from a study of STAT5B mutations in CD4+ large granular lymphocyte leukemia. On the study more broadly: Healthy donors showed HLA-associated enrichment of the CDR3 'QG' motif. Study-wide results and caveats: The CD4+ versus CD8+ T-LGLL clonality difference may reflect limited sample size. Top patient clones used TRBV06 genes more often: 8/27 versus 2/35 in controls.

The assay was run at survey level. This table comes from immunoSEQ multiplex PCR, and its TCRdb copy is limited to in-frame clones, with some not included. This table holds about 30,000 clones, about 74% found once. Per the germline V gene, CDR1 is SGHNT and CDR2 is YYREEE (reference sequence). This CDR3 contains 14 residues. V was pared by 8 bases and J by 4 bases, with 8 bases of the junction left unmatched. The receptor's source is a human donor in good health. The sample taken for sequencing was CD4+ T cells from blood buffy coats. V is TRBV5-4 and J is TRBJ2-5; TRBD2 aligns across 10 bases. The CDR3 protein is CASSLAGVGETQYF. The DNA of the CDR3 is TGTGCCAGTAGCCTAGCGGGAGTGGGAGAGACCCAGTACTTC.